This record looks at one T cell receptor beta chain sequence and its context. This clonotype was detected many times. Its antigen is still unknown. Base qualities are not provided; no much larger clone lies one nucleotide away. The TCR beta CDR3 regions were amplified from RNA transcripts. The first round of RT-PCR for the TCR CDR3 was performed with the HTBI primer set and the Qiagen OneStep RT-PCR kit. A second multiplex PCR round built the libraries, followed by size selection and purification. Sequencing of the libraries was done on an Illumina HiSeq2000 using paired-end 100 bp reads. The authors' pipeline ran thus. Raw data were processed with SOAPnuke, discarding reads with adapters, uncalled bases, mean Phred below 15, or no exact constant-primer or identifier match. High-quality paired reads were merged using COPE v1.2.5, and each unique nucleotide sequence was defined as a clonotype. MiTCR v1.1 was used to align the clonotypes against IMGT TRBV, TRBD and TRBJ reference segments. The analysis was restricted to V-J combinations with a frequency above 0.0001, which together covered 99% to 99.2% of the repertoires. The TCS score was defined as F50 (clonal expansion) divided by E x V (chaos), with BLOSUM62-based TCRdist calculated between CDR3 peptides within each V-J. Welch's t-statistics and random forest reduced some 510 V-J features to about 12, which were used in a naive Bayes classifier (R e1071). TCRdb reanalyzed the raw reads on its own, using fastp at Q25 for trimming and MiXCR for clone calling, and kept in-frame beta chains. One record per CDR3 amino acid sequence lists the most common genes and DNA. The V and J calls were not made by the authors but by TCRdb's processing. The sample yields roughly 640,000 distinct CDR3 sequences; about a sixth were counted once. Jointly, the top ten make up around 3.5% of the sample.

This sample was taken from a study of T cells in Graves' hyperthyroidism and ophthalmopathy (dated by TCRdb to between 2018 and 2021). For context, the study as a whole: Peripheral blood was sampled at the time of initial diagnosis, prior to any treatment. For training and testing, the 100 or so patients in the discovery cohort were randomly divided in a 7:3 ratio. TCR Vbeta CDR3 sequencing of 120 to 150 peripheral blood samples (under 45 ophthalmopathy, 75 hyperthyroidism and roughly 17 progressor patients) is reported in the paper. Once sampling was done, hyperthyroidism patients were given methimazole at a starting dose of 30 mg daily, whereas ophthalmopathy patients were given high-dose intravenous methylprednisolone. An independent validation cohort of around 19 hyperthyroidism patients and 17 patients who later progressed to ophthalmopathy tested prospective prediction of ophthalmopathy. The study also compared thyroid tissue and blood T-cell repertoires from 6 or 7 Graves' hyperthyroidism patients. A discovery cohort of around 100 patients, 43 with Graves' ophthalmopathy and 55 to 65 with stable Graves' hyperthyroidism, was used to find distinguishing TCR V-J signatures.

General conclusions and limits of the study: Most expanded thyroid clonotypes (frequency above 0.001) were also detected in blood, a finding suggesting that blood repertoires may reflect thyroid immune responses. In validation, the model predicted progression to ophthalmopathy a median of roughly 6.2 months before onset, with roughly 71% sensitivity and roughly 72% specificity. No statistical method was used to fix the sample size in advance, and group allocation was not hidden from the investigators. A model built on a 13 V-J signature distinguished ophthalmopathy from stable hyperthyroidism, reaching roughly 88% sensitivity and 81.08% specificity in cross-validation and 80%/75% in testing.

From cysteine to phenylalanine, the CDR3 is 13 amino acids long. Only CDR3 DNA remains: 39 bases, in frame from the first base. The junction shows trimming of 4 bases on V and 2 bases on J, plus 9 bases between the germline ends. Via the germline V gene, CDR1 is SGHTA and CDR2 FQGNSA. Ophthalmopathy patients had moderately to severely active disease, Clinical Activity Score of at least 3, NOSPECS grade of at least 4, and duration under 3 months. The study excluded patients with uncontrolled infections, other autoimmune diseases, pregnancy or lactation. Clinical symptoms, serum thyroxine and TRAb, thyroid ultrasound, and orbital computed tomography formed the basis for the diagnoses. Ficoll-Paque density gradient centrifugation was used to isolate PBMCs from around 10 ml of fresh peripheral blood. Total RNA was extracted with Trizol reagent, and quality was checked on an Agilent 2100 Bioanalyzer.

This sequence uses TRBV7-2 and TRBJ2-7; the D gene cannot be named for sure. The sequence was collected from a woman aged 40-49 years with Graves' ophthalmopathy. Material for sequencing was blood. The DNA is TGTGCCAGCAGCTCCCACAAAACCTACGAGCAGTACTTC. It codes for CASSSHKTYEQYF.